The 11 T cell receptor beta chains presented below share a single source sample, sequenced in a study of cytomegalovirus exposure and HLA in healthy donors. PCR employed 60 Vbeta and 13 Jbeta primers. The repertoire was sequenced with immunoSEQ multiplex PCR; TCRdb's copy has only in-frame clones and lacks some. The sample consists of some 150,000 clones, less than 85% of them appearing once. Sequencing input: PBMCs. The receptors come from a young man in good health and CMV-seropositive.

The DNA of the CDR3 is TGCGCCAGCAGCTCGGGACAGGGGGCCACCGGGGAGCTGTTTTTT. It is translated as CASSSGQGATGELFF. The rearrangement joins TRBV5-1 to TRBJ2-2; 12 bases map to TRBD1. V gave up 3 bases and J gave up 4 bases; unmatched junction bases: 1. The germline V gene encodes CDR1 SGHRS and CDR2 YFSETQ. This CDR3 has 15 amino acids.

The chain links TRBV28 to TRBJ2-3, with TRBD2 matching 10 bases. Germline V lookup: CDR1 MDHEN, CDR2 SYDVKM. The CDR3 sequence is 16 residues long. The V and J ends lost 6 bases and 2 bases, in that order; junction bases with no gene match: 8. For the CDR3, the DNA is TGTGCCAGCAGCCCCTTAGCGGGGGGATTCACAGATACGCAGTATTTT. As protein: CASSPLAGGFTDTQYF.

This clone was seen more than once but under ten times. This sequence joins TRBV4-2 and TRBJ2-7, with D possibly being TRBD2 (5 bases). The length of the CDR3 is 15 residues. Trimming took off 0 bases at V and 3 bases at J, with 12 bases between the two ends. Germline loops: CDR1 LGHNA, CDR2 YNFKEQ. CDR3 residues: CASSQDWRADYEQYF. In DNA, the CDR3 is TGTGCCAGCAGCCAAGACTGGCGGGCGGACTACGAGCAGTACTTC.

This chain links TRBV7-2 with TRBJ2-7; the match to TRBD2 covers 7 bases. Per germline, CDR1 SGHTA and CDR2 FQGNSA. V was pared by 5 bases and J by 0 bases, with 7 bases of the junction left unmatched. The CDR3 has 15 residues. The CDR3 region is CASSAGGSFSYEQYF. CDR3 DNA: TGTGCCAGCAGCGCTGGCGGGAGCTTCTCCTACGAGCAGTACTTC.

The V gene is TRBV6-1, the J gene TRBJ2-7, with a possible D match to TRBD1 (5 bases). In germline, CDR1 is MNHNS, CDR2 SASEGT. The CDR3 runs to 16 residues. V was cut by 1 base and J by 0 bases, with 13 bases left in between. The CDR3, as DNA: TGTGCCAGCAGTGAAGGGTTCAGGGTCAGCTCCTACGAGCAGTACTTC. Translated, it gives CASSEGFRVSSYEQYF.

The chain combines TRBV6-4 with TRBJ2-6; the match to TRBD1 covers 12 bases. Germline V gene sequence: CDR1 MRHNA, CDR2 SNTAGT. The CDR3 is 18 amino acids. V lost 4 bases to trimming and J lost 2 bases; unmatched junction nucleotides: 6. CDR3 in amino acids: CASSVMGTGGPGANVLTF. The CDR3 nucleotides are TGTGCCAGCAGTGTGATGGGGACAGGGGGCCCTGGGGCCAACGTCCTGACTTTC.

J is TRBJ1-3 and V is TRBV15, with a tentative D call TRBD1 (5 bases). Trimming stripped 3 bases from V and 0 bases from J, with 12 bases between. Per germline, CDR1 LNHNV and CDR2 YYDKDF (reference sequence). CDR3 length: 16 amino acids. The CDR3 region is CATSRERQFSGNTIYF. The CDR3 coding sequence is TGTGCCACCAGCAGGGAGAGACAGTTCTCTGGAAACACCATATATTTT.

For the CDR3, the DNA is TGCGCCAGCAGCCCCTGGGACAGGGGTTCCGGGGCCAACGTCCTGACTTTC. It translates to CASSPWDRGSGANVLTF. This chain connects TRBV4-1 to TRBJ2-6; the match to TRBD1 covers 10 bases. There are 17 residues in the CDR3. V trimming: 4 bases; J trimming: 4 bases; junction bases outside the gene matches: 7. Germline loops: CDR1 MGHRA, CDR2 YSYEKL.

The gene calls are TRBV7-9 and TRBJ2-2; D may be TRBD1 (6 bases). V was clipped by 5 bases and J by 2 bases, with 21 bases between them. Per germline, CDR1 SEHNR and CDR2 FQNEAQ (reference sequence). The CDR3 extends over 18 amino acids. CDR3 in amino acids: CASSRPGRTDLNTGELFF. CDR3 nucleotide sequence: TGTGCCAGCAGCCGACCGGGAAGGACAGACCTAAACACCGGGGAGCTGTTTTTT.

The rearrangement uses TRBV7-9 and TRBJ2-3; D uncertain. V was trimmed by 1 base and J by 4 bases, leaving 3 bases between them. Germline CDR1 reads SEHNR; CDR2 reads FQNEAQ (reference sequence). There are 12 residues in the CDR3. For the CDR3, the DNA is TGTGCCAGCAGCTTAGTCGCAGATACGCAGTATTTT. Translated: CASSLVADTQYF.

This chain uses TRBV5-1 with TRBJ2-3, with TRBD2 matching 8 bases. Germline CDR1 is SGHRS and CDR2 is YFSETQ. V shed 8 bases, J shed 6 bases, and the junction held 8 bases outside the gene matches. The CDR3 totals 13 residues. DNA of the CDR3: TGCGCCAGTAAGCGGGAGAGTGGGGATACGCAGTATTTT. This encodes CASKRESGDTQYF.